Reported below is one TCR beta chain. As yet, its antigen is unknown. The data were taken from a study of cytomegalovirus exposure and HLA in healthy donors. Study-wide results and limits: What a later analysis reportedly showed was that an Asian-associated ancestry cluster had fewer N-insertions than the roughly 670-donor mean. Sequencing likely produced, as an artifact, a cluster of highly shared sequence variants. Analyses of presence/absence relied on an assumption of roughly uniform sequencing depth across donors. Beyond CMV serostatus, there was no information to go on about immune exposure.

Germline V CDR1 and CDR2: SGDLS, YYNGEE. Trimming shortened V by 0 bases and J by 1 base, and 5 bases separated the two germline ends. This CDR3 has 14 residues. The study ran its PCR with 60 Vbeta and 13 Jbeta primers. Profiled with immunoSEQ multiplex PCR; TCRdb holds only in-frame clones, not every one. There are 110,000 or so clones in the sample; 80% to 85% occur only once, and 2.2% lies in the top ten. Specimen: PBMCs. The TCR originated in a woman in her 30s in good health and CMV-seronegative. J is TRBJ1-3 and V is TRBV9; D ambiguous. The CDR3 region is CASSVAFSGNTIYF. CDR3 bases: TGTGCCAGCAGCGTAGCATTTTCTGGAAACACCATATATTTT. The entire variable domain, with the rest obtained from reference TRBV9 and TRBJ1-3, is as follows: DSGVTQTPKHLITATGQRVTLRCSPRSGDLSVYWYQQSLDQGLQFLIQYYNGEERAKGNILERFSAQQFPDLHSELNLSSLELGDSALYFCASSVAFSGNTIYFGEGSWLTVV.